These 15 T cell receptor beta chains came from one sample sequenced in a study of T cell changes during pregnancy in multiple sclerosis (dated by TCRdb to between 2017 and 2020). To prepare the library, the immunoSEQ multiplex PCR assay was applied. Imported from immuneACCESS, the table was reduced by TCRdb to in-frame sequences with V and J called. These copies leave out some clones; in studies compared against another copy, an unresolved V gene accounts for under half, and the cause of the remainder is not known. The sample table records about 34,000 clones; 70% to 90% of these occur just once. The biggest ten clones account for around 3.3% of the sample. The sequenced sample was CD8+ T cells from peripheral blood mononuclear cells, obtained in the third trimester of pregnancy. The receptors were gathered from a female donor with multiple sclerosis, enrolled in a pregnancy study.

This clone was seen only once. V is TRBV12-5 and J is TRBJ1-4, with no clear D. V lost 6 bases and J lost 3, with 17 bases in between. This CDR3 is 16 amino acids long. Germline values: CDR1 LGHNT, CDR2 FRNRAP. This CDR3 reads CASGMEEPGPNEKLFF. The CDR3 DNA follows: TGTGCTAGTGGCATGGAGGAACCCGGGCCTAATGAAAAACTGTTTTTT.

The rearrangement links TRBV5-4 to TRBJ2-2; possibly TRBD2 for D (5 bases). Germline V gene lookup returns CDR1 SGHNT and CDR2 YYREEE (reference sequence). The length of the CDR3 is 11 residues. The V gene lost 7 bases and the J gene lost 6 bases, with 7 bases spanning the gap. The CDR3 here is CASERAGELFF. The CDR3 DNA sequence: TGTGCCAGCGAGAGGGCCGGGGAGCTGTTTTTT.

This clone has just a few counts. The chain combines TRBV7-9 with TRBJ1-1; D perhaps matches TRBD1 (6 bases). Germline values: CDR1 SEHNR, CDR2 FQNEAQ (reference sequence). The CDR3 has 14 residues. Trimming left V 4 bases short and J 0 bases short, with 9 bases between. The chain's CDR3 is CASSSTGLNTEAFF. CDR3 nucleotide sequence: TGTGCCAGCAGCTCGACAGGATTGAACACTGAAGCTTTCTTT.

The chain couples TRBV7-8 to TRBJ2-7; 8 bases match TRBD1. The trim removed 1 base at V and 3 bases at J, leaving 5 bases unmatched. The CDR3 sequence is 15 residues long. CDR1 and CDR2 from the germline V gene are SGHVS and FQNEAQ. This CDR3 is CASSLGTGLNYEQYF. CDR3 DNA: TGTGCCAGCAGCTTAGGGACAGGGCTCAACTACGAGCAGTACTTC.

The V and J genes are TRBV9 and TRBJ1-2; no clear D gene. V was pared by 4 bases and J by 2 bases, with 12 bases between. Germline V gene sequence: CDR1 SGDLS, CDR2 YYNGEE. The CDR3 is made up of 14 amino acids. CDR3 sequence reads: CASSSLVENYGYTF. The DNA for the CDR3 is TGTGCCAGCAGCTCCCTGGTAGAGAACTATGGCTACACCTTC.

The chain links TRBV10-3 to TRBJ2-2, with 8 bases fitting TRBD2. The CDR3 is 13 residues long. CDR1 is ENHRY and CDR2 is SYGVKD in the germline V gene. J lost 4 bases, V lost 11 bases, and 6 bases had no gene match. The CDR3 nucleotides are TGTGCCTCGACGGGGGGGAGCACCGGGGAGCTGTTTTTT. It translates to CASTGGSTGELFF.

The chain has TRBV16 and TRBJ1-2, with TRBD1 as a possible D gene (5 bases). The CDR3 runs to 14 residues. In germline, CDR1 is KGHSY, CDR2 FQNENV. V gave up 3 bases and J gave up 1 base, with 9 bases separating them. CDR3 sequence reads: CASSQTDSNYGYTF. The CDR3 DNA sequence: TGTGCCAGCAGCCAGACAGACAGTAACTATGGCTACACCTTC. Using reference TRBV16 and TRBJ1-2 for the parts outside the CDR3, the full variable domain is GEEVAQTPKHLVRGEGQKAKLYCAPIKGHSYVFWYQQVLKNEFKFLISFQNENVFDETGMPKERFSAKCLPNSPCSLEIQATKLEDSAVYFCASSQTDSNYGYTFGSGTRLTVV.

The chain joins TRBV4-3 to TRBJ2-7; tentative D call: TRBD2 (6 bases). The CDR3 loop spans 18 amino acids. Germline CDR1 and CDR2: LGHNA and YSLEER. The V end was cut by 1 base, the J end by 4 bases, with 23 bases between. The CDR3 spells CASSQGGDGAPLGYEQYF. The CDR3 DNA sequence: TGCGCCAGCAGCCAAGGGGGGGACGGCGCCCCTCTGGGGTACGAGCAGTACTTC.

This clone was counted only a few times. In DNA form, the CDR3 reads TGTGCCAGCAGCAAAGGGGACAGGCCGGACACCGGGGAGCTGTTTTTT. This codes for CASSKGDRPDTGELFF. The chain joins TRBV21-1 to TRBJ2-2; TRBD1 is the table's D call and was not checked against the DNA. TRBV21-1 has pseudogene status. The CDR3 spans 16 residues.

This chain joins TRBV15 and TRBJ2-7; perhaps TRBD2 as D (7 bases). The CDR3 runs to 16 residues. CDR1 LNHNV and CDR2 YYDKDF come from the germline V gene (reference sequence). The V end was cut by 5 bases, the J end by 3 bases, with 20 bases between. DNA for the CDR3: TGTGCCACCAGCGCAGGGGCGGCCGGGGGGCTCTACGAGCAGTACTTC. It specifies CATSAGAAGGLYEQYF.

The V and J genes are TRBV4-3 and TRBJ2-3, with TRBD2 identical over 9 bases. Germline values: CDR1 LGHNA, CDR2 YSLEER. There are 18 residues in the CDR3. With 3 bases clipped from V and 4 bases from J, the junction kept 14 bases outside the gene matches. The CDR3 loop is CASSQASGTSTGADTQYF. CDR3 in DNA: TGCGCCAGCAGCCAGGCGTCCGGGACTAGCACCGGGGCAGATACGCAGTATTTT.

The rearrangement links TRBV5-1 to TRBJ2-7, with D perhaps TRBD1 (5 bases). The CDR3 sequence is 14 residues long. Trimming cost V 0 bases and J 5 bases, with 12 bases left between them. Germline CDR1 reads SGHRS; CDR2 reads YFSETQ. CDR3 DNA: TGCGCCAGCAGCTTGGTTGGGCAGGGCCACGAGCAGTACTTC. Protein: CASSLVGQGHEQYF.

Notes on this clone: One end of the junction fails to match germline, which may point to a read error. The CDR3 loop reads CASSSGLAALEELFF. CDR3 in DNA: TGTGCTAGCAGCTCCGGACTAGCGGCACTTGAGGAGCTGTTTTTT. The chain recombines TRBV7-7 with TRBJ2-2, with TRBD2 matching 10 bases. This CDR3 has 15 residues. Germline values: CDR1 SSHAT, CDR2 FNYEAQ (reference sequence). The whole variable domain, filled in from reference TRBV7-7 and TRBJ2-2, reads GAGVSQSPRYKVTKRGQDVTLRCDPISSHATLYWYQQALGQGPEFLTYFNYEAQPDKSGLPSDRFSAERPEGSISTLTIQRTEQRDSAMYRCASSSGLAALEELFFGEGSRLTVL.

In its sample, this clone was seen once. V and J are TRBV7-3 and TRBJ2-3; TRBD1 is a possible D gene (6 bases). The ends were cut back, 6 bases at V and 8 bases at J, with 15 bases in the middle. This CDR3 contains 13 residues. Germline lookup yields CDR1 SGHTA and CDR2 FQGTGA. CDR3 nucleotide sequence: TGTGCCAGCAGGGACACAGGGACGGGTACGCAGTATTTT. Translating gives CASRDTGTGTQYF.

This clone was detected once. CDR3 protein: CAISEVREGGEAFF. CDR3 nucleotides: TGTGCCATCAGTGAGGTCCGCGAGGGAGGTGAAGCTTTCTTT. The rearrangement links TRBV10-3 to TRBJ1-1, with D hard to call. CDR1 and CDR2 (germline): ENHRY, SYGVKD. This CDR3 is 14 amino acids long. V dropped 2 bases and J dropped 7 bases, with 14 bases sitting between them.